Here is one T cell receptor beta chain with its context. Its specificity is unknown. Healthy individuals who donated bone marrow served as the donors. The study ran its PCR with 60 Vbeta and 13 Jbeta primers. Clones were sequenced by immunoSEQ multiplex PCR, and TCRdb holds only the in-frame ones, with some missing. The sample lists tens of thousands of clones, around 86% occurring once. The CDR3 runs 16 residues. Germline V gene lookup returns CDR1 LGHNA and CDR2 YSLEER. V lost 1 base to trimming and J lost 7 bases; unmatched junction nucleotides: 9. These data are taken from a study of cytomegalovirus exposure and HLA in healthy donors. Study-level points and caveats: Several of the most significant clusters appeared, in a later analysis, to be linked to common viral pathogens. In a later analysis, HLA-C alleles had the fewest associated TCRs, DRB1 alleles the most.

The sequence derives from a woman aged 40 to 50 in good health and CMV-seropositive. Sequenced input: PBMCs. The chain employs TRBV4-3 and TRBJ2-7; TRBD1 matches at 11 bases. The CDR3 nucleotides read TGCGCCAGCAGCCAAGCAACCGGGACAGGGGGATCAGAGCAGTACTTC. Its translation is CASSQATGTGGSEQYF.